The clone carrying this T cell receptor (beta chain) was seen just once. The antigen is not known. The CDR3 length is 15 residues. With 3 bases removed from V and 2 bases from J, the gap between germline ends came to 14 bases. Germline values: CDR1 SGHDT, CDR2 YYEEEE. This sample was taken from a study of T cell responses to AZD1222 COVID-19 vaccine. Study-wide points: The study identified only six AZD1222 recipients as seropositive at baseline. As reported, nearly half of all spike-specific TCRs target variant regions that are unmutated. The span of vaccine-associated CD4 TCRs extended across spike, with dominance at 160-218 and 743-854.

Here immunoSEQ multiplex PCR was the method, and the copy in TCRdb shows in-frame clones only, minus some. The data contain roughly 180,000 clones, about 87% of them singletons. Here the sequenced sample was peripheral blood, taken on day 0 of MenACWY control vaccination. This chain uses TRBV5-6 with TRBJ1-1, with D possibly TRBD1 on 5 matching bases. The clonotype was recovered from an adult in good health. Written as DNA, the CDR3 is TGTGCCAGCAGCTACGAAATCGGGACCAACACTGAAGCTTTCTTT. Amino acid sequence: CASSYEIGTNTEAFF.